A selection of T cell receptor beta chains follows, all from one sample in a study of blood T cell repertoires in COVID-19. TCRdb keeps only in-frame clones here, not all; method: immunoSEQ multiplex PCR. The sample yields 100,000 or so clones, approximately 82% seen once. What was sequenced was peripheral blood. These receptors came from a man aged 55-75 years with active or convalescent COVID-19. Both conserved end residues are part of each CDR3. A D gene is named only where the DNA matches it firmly. Only part of the rows carry a size: once, few, many, or a class if the clone is expanded.

abundance,len,v_gene,d_gene,j_gene,CDR3nt,CDR3aa
-,15,TRBV5-1,TRBD2,TRBJ2-3,TGCGCCAGCAGCTTGGATCTAGCGGGGACAGATACGCAGTATTTT,CASSLDLAGTDTQYF
-,14,TRBV5-1,-,TRBJ1-2,TGCGCCAGCAGCTTGGGGGCCAGGGAGGGTGGCTACACCTTC,CASSLGAREGGYTF
-,15,TRBV28,-,TRBJ1-6,TGTGCCAGCAGTTTAGGGGTGGCGGGAATTTCACCCCTCCACTTT,CASSLGVAGISPLHF
-,13,TRBV30,TRBD1,TRBJ1-1,TGTGCCTGGAGGAAACTCGGACAGGGTGAAGCTTTCTTT,CAWRKLGQGEAFF
-,16,TRBV5-5,-,TRBJ1-6,TGTGCCAGCAGCTTAGTCGGGACAACGTATAATTCACCCCTCCACTTT,CASSLVGTTYNSPLHF
-,14,TRBV9,-,TRBJ1-2,TGTGCCAGCAGCGGCGTGCGGGGCGCCTATGGCTACACCTTC,CASSGVRGAYGYTF
once,14,TRBV11-3,-,TRBJ2-3,TGTGCCAGCAGCTTGTCGGTTGGAGCCCCGGCGCAGTATTTT,CASSLSVGAPAQYF
-,13,TRBV28,TRBD1,TRBJ2-7,TGTGCCAGCAGGGGGACAGGGAATTACGAGCAGTACTTC,CASRGTGNYEQYF
-,14,TRBV27,TRBD1,TRBJ1-1,TGTGCCAGCAGAAGTAAGACAGGGGGCACTGAAGCTTTCTTT,CASRSKTGGTEAFF
-,13,TRBV6-5,TRBD1,TRBJ1-6,TGTGCCAGCAGACGACAGGGCGGTTCACCCCTCCACTTT,CASRRQGGSPLHF
-,14,TRBV6-5,-,TRBJ1-1,TGTGCCAGCAGTTACTCACAGGGGAACACTGAAGCTTTCTTT,CASSYSQGNTEAFF
few,15,TRBV7-9,-,TRBJ1-6,TGTGCCAGCAGCTTAAGCTCACCCGATGGTTCACCCCTCCACTTT,CASSLSSPDGSPLHF
many,14,TRBV29-1,TRBD1,TRBJ2-5,TGCAGCGTGGTCCAGGGACAGTCACAAGAGACCCAGTACTTC,CSVVQGQSQETQYF
-,15,TRBV7-9,TRBD1,TRBJ1-2,TGTGCCAGCAGACGCCCGGGACAGGGACGCTATGGCTACACCTTC,CASRRPGQGRYGYTF
once,12,TRBV2,-,TRBJ1-4,TGTGCCAGCAGGACCCGGGGTGAAAAACTGTTTTTT,CASRTRGEKLFF
few,16,TRBV7-6,TRBD1,TRBJ2-2,TGTGCCAGCAGCTTAGCAGCGGGACAGGGGGCCGGGGAGCTGTTTTTT,CASSLAAGQGAGELFF
few,15,TRBV6-2/TRBV6-3,-,TRBJ2-7,TGTGCCAGCAGCTCGGACTCTTTCCCTTCCTACGAGCAGTACTTC,CASSSDSFPSYEQYF
-,14,TRBV6-4,TRBD2,TRBJ2-3,TGTGCCAGCAAGAGGACTAGCGGAACAGATACGCAGTATTTT,CASKRTSGTDTQYF
-,15,TRBV5-8,-,TRBJ2-1,TGTGCCAGCAGCTTACAGAACCCCTCCTACAATGAGCAGTTCTTC,CASSLQNPSYNEQFF
-,14,TRBV9,TRBD1,TRBJ1-4,TGTGCCAGCAGCGTAGCGACAGGGGGCGAAAAACTGTTTTTT,CASSVATGGEKLFF
-,13,TRBV10-3,-,TRBJ2-7,TGTGCCATCAGCCCCCCCCAGGGATACGAGCAGTACTTC,CAISPPQGYEQYF
-,15,TRBV6-5,-,TRBJ1-5,TGTGCCAGCAGCACAGGGCAGAATAGCAATCAGCCCCAGCATTTT,CASSTGQNSNQPQHF
-,13,TRBV27,TRBD2,TRBJ2-2,TGTGCCAGCAGTTTGGGGGGGACCGGGGAGCTGTTTTTT,CASSLGGTGELFF
once,13,TRBV7-2,-,TRBJ2-3,TGTGCCAGCAGCTTAGTGTCCCAAGATACGCAGTATTTT,CASSLVSQDTQYF
-,12,TRBV30,-,TRBJ2-7,TGTGCCTGGAGTGTACTCGGCTACGAGCAGTACTTC,CAWSVLGYEQYF
-,13,TRBV5-6,TRBD1,TRBJ1-1,TGTGCCAGCAGCTTTCGACAGGGGCGACAAGCTTTCTTT,CASSFRQGRQAFF
-,15,TRBV2,TRBD1,TRBJ1-2,TGTGCCAGCAGCTATTTACAGGGGGGGACCTATGGCTACACCTTC,CASSYLQGGTYGYTF
few,14,TRBV3-1/TRBV3-2,TRBD1,TRBJ1-6,TGTGCCAGCAGCAATCGGGACAGTAATTCACCCCTCCACTTT,CASSNRDSNSPLHF
-,15,TRBV10-3,TRBD1,TRBJ2-3,TGTGCCATCAGTGAGGGAAGACAGGGACGAGACACGCAGTATTTT,CAISEGRQGRDTQYF
-,17,TRBV21-1,-,TRBJ1-3,TGTGCCAGCAGTTTCAAGATAGCTACGCACGCACGAAACACCATATATTTT,CASSFKIATHARNTIYF
-,16,TRBV5-1,-,TRBJ2-1,TGCGCCAGCAGCTTGGGCGAGTCGCGCCCTAACAATGAGCAGTTCTTC,CASSLGESRPNNEQFF
-,14,TRBV21-1,-,TRBJ2-1,TGTGCCAGCAGCAAAGAGGACTACCACAATGAGCAGTTCTTC,CASSKEDYHNEQFF
few,12,TRBV29-1,-,TRBJ2-3,TGCAGCGGTAAGGAGGGGAGGTATACGCAGTATTTT,CSGKEGRYTQYF
few,14,TRBV19,TRBD1,TRBJ1-2,TGTGCCAGTCAGGACCGGGACAGTCCCTATGGCTACACCTTC,CASQDRDSPYGYTF
-,15,TRBV10-2,-,TRBJ1-4,TGCGCCAGCAGTGAGTCCGGGGGGGCTAATGAAAAACTGTTTTTT,CASSESGGANEKLFF
once,15,TRBV28,TRBD2,TRBJ2-1,TGTGCCAGCAGCTTACTAGCGAGCTCCTACAATGAGCAGTTCTTC,CASSLLASSYNEQFF
-,13,TRBV7-9,-,TRBJ2-4,TGTGCCAGCGCTCTAGCCGGAGGTGACATTCAGTACTTC,CASALAGGDIQYF